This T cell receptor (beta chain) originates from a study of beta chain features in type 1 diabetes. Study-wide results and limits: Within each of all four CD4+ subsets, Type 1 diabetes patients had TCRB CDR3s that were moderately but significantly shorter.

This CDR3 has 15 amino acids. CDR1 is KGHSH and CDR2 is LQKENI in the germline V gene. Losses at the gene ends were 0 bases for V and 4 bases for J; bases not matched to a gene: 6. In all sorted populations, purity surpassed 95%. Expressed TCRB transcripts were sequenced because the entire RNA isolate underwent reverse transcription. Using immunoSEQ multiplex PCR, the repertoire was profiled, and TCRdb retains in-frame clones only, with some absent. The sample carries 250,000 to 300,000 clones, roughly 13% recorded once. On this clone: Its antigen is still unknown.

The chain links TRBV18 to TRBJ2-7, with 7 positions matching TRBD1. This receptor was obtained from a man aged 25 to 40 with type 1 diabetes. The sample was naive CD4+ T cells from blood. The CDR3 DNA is TGTGCCAGCTCACCACCGGAGACAGGGCTGTACGAGCAGTACTTC. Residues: CASSPPETGLYEQYF.